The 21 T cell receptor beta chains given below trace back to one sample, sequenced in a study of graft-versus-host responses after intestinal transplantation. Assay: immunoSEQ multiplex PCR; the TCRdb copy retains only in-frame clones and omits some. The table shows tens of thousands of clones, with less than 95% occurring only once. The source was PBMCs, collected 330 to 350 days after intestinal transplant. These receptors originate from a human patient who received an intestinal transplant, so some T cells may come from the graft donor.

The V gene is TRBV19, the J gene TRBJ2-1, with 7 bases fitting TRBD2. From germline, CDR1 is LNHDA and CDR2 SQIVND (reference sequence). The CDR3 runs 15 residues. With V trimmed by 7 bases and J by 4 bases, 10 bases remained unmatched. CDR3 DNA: TGTGCCAGTACCACCTTCTTGGGGGGGTACAATGAGCAGTTCTTC. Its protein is CASTTFLGGYNEQFF.

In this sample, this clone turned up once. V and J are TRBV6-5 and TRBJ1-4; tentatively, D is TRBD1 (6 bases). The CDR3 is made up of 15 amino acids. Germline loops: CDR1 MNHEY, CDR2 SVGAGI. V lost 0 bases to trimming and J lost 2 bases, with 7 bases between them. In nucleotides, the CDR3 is TGTGCCAGCAGTTACTCGGGGGGCACTAATGAAAAACTGTTTTTT. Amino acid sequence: CASSYSGGTNEKLFF.

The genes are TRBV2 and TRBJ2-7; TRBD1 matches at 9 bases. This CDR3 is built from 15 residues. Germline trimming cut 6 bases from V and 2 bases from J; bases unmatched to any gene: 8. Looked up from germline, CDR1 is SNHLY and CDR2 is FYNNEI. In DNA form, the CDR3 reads TGTGCCAGCAGCAGGGGACAGGGAAGGACCTACGAGCAGTACTTC. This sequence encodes CASSRGQGRTYEQYF.

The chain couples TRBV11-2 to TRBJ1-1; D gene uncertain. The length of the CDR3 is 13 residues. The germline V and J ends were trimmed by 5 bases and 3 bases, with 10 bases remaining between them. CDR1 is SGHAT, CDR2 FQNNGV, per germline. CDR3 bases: TGTGCCAGCAGCCAAGACGGATACACTGAAGCTTTCTTT. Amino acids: CASSQDGYTEAFF.

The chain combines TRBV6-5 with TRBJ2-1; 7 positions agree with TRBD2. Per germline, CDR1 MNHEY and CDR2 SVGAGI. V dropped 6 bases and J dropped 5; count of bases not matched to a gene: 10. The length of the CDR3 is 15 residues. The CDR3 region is CASRPPSGNHNEQFF. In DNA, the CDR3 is TGTGCCAGCAGACCCCCTAGCGGTAATCACAATGAGCAGTTCTTC.

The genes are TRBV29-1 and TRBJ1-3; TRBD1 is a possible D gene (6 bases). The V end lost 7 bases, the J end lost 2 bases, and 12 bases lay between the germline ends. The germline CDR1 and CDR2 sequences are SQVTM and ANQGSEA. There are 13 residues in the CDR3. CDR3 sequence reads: CSAGRTAGNTIYF. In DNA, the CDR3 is TGCAGCGCAGGACGGACAGCTGGAAACACCATATATTTT. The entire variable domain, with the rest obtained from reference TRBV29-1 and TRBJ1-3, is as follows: SAVISQKPSRDICQRGTSLTIQCQVDSQVTMMFWYRQQPGQSLTLIATANQGSEATYESGFVIDKFPISRPNLTFSTLTVSNMSPEDSSIYLCSAGRTAGNTIYFGEGSWLTVV.

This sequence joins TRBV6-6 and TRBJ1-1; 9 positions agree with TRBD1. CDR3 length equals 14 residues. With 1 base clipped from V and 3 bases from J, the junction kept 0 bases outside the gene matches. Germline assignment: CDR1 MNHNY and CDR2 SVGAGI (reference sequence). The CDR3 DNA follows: TGTGCCAGCAGTTACTGGACAGGGGACACTGAAGCTTTCTTT. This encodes CASSYWTGDTEAFF.

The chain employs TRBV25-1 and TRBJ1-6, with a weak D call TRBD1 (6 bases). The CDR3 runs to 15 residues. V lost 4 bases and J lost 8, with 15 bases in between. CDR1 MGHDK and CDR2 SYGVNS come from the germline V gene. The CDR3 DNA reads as TGTGCCAGCAGTGGGTCATGGGGGCGTGATTCACCCCTCCACTTT. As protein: CASSGSWGRDSPLHF.

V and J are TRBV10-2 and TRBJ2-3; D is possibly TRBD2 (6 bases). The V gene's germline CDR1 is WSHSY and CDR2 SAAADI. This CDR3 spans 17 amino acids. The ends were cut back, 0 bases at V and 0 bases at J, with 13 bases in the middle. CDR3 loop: CASSESLWGTSTDTQYF. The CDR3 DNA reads TGCGCCAGCAGTGAGTCGCTTTGGGGGACTAGCACAGATACGCAGTATTTT.

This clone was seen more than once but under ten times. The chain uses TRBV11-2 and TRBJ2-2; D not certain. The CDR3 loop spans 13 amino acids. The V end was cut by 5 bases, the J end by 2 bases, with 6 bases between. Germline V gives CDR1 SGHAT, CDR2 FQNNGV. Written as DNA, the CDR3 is TGTGCCAGCAGCCGGTACAACACCGGGGAGCTGTTTTTT. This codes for CASSRYNTGELFF.

CDR3 residues: CASSAGTGELFF. In nucleotides, the CDR3 is TGTGCCAGCAGCGCCGGGACCGGGGAGCTGTTTTTT. The V gene is TRBV7-3, the J gene TRBJ2-2; D is unresolved. Germline V lookup: CDR1 SGHTA, CDR2 FQGTGA. Trimming took off 5 bases at V and 5 bases at J, with 6 bases between the two ends. The CDR3 has 12 residues.

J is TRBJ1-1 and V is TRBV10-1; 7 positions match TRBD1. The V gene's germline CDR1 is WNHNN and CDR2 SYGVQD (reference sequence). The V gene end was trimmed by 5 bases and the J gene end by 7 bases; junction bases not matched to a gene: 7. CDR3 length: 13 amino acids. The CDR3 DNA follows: TGCGCCAGCAGTACCGGGAGGGACAGTGAAGCTTTCTTT. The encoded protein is CASSTGRDSEAFF.

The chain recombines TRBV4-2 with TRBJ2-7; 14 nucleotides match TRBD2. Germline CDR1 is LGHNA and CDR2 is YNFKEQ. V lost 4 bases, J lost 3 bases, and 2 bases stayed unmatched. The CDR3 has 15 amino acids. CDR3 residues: CASSPGLAGGYEQYF. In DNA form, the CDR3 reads TGTGCCAGCAGCCCCGGACTAGCGGGAGGCTACGAGCAGTACTTC.

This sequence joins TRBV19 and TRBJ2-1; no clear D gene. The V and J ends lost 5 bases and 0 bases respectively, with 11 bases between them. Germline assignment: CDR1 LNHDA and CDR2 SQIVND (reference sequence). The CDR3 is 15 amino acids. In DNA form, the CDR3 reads TGTGCCAGTAGTCCCGGCGTCGGCTCCTACAATGAGCAGTTCTTC. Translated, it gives CASSPGVGSYNEQFF.

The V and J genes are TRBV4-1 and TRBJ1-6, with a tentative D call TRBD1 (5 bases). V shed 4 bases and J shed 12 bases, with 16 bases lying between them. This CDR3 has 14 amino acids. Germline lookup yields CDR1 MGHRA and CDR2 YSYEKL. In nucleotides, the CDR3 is TGCGCCAGCAGCCTGAGGGAAAACAGGAGACCCCTCCACTTT. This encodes CASSLRENRRPLHF.

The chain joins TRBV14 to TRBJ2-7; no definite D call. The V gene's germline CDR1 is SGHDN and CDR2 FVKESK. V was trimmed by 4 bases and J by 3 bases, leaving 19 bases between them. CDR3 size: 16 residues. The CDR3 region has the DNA TGTGCCAGCAGCCCACCCCTGACTGCCCCTCACTACGAGCAGTACTTC. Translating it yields CASSPPLTAPHYEQYF.

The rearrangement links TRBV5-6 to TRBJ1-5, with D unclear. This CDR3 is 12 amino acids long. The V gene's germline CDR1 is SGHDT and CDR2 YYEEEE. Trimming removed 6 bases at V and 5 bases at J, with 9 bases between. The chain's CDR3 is CASNALDQPQHF. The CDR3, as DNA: TGTGCCAGCAATGCCCTTGATCAGCCCCAGCATTTT.

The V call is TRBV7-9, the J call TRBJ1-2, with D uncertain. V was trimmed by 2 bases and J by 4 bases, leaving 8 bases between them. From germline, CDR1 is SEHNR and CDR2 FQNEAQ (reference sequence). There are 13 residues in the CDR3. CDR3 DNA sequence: TGTGCCAGCAGCTTATTGGCGAGCTATGGCTACACCTTC. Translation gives CASSLLASYGYTF.

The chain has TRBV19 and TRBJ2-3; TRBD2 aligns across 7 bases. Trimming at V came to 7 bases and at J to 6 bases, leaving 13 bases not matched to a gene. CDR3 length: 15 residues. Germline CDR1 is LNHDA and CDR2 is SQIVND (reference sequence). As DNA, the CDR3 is TGTGCCAGTAAAATCGGGACCCCCGGGAGGGATACGCAGTATTTT. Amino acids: CASKIGTPGRDTQYF.

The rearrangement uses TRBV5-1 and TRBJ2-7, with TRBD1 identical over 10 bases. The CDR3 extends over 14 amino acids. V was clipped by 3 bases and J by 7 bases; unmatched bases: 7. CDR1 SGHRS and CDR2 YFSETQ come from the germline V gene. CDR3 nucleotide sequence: TGCGCCAGCAGCTCGAGGACAGGGGGAGGGGAGCAGTACTTC. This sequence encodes CASSSRTGGGEQYF. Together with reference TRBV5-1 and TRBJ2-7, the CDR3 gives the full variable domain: KAGVTQTPRYLIKTRGQQVTLSCSPISGHRSVSWYQQTPGQGLQFLFEYFSETQRNKGNFPGRFSGRQFSNSRSEMNVSTLELGDSALYLCASSSRTGGGEQYFGPGTRLTVT.

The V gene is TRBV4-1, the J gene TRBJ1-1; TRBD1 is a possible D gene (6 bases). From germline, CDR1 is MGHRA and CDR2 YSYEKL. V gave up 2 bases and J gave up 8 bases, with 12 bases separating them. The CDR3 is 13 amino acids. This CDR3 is CASSQTTGTEAFF. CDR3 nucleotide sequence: TGCGCCAGCAGCCAAACAACCGGGACAGAAGCTTTCTTT.